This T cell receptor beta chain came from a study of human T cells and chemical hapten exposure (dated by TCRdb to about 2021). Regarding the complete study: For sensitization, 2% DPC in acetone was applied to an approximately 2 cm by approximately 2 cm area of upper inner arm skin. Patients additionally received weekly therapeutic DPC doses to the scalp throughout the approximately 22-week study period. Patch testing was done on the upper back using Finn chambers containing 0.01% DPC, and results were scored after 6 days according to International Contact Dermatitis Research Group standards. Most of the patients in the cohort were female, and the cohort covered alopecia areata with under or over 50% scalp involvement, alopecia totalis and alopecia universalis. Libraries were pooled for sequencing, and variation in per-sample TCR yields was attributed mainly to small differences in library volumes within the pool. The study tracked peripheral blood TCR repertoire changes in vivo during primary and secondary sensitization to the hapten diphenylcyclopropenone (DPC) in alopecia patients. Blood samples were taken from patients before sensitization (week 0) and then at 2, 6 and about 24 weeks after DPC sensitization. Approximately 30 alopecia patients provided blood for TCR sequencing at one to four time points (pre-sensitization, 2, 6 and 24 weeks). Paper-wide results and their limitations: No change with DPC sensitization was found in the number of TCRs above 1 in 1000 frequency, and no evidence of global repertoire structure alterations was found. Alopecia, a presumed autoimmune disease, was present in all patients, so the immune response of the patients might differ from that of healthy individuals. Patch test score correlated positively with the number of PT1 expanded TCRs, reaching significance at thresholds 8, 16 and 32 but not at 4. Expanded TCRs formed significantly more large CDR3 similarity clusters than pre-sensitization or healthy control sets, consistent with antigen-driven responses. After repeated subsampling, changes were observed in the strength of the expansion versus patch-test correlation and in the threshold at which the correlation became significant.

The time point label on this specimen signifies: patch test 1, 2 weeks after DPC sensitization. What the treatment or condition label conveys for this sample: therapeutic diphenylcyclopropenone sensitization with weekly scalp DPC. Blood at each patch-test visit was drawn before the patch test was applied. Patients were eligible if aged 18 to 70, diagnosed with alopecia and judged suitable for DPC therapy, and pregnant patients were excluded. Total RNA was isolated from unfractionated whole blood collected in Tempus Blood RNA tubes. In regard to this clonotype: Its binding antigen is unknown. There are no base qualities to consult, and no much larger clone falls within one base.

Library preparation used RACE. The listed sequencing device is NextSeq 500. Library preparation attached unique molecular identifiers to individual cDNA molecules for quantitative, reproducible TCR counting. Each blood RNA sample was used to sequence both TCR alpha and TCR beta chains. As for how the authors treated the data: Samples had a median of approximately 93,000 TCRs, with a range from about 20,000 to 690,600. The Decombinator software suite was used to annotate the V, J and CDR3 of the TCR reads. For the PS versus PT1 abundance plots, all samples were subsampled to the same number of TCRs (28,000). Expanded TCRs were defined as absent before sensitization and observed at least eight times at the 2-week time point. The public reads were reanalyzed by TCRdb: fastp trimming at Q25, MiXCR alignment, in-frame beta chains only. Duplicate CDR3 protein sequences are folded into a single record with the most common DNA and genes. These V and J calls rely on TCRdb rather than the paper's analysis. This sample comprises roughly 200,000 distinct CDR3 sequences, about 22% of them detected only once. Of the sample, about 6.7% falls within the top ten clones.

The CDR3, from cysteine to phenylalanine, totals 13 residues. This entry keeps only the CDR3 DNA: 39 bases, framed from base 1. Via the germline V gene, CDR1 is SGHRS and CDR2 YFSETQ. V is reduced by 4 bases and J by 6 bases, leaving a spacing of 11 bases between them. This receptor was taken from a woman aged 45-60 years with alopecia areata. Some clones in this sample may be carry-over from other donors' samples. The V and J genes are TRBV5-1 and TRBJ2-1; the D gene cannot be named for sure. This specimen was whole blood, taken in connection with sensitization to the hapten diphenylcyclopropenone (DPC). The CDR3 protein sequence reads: CASSPDVLNEQFF. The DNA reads TGCGCCAGCAGCCCGGACGTCCTCAATGAGCAGTTCTTC.